This record covers a single T cell receptor (beta chain). Its antigen remains unidentified. The data belong to a study of OX40 agonist ivuxolimab in advanced cancers. About the research overall: A male proportion of just over 80% was recorded, with mean age around 55 years and range 23 to 79. Study-wide points: Relative to CD4+ cells, CD8+ T cells on average had more expanded clones.

The protocol was immunoSEQ multiplex PCR, while the TCRdb copy is restricted to in-frame clones and leaves out a portion. The table has 70,000 to 95,000 clones, around 80% seen once; the top ten hold 6.6%. This CDR3 contains 15 residues. The junction had 7 bases not matched to a gene; V was cut back by 4 bases and J by 3 bases. Germline assignment: CDR1 MGHRA and CDR2 YSYEKL. This material consisted of CD4+ or CD8+ T cells sorted from blood, taken in a trial of the OX40 agonist ivuxolimab. This sequence joins TRBV4-1 and TRBJ2-5; TRBD1 aligns across 8 bases. This receptor was obtained from an adult with an advanced solid tumor such as melanoma, head and neck, liver or kidney cancer. In DNA form, the CDR3 reads TGCGCCAGCAGCCGCGGGACAGGCAAGGAAGAGACCCAGTACTTC. Translation: CASSRGTGKEETQYF.